The 25 T cell receptor beta chains below were found in one sample sequenced in a study of T cell responses to AZD1222 COVID-19 vaccine. Measured with immunoSEQ multiplex PCR; TCRdb has only the in-frame clones, and not every one. The table shows fewer than 110,000 clones, with 90% occurring only once. The input for sequencing was peripheral blood, taken on day 0 of AZD1222 vaccination. Source of these receptors: an adult in good health.

The chain joins TRBV7-9 to TRBJ1-3; no clear D gene. The V end was cut by 1 base, the J end by 4 bases, with 2 bases between. The germline CDR1 and CDR2 sequences are SEHNR and FQNEAQ (reference sequence). The CDR3 sequence is 12 residues long. The CDR3 DNA reads TGTGCCAGCAGCTTAGAAGGAAACACCATATATTTT. Translated: CASSLEGNTIYF.

The rearrangement links TRBV7-2 to TRBJ2-3, with 12 positions matching TRBD2. CDR3 size: 16 residues. Germline assignment: CDR1 SGHTA and CDR2 FQGNSA. V trimming: 5 bases; J trimming: 10 bases; junction bases outside the gene matches: 13. The CDR3 DNA follows: TGTGCCAGCAGCCCCCGGACTAGCGGGACCACGTCGGCGCAGTATTTT. Its translation: CASSPRTSGTTSAQYF.

V is TRBV27 and J is TRBJ1-5; tentative D call: TRBD1 (5 bases). The CDR3 totals 15 residues. Germline CDR1 reads MNHEY; CDR2 reads SMNVEV (reference sequence). The V end lost 8 bases, the J end lost 4 bases, and 18 bases lay between the germline ends. CDR3 DNA: TGTGCCAGCCCCCCCCCTCGGGGGGTGAATCAGCCCCAGCATTTT. Translating gives CASPPPRGVNQPQHF.

J is TRBJ2-1 and V is TRBV5-6; 8 bases match TRBD1. V gave up 3 bases and J gave up 5 bases; unmatched junction bases: 4. The germline V gene has CDR1 SGHDT and CDR2 YYEEEE. This CDR3 spans 14 amino acids. CDR3 protein: CASSYGQGNNEQFF. In DNA, the CDR3 is TGTGCCAGCAGCTATGGACAGGGTAACAATGAGCAGTTCTTC. Together with reference TRBV5-6 and TRBJ2-1, the CDR3 gives the full variable domain: DAGVTQSPTHLIKTRGQQVTLRCSPKSGHDTVSWYQQALGQGPQFIFQYYEEEERQRGNFPDRFSGHQFPNYSSELNVNALLLGDSALYLCASSYGQGNNEQFFGPGTRLTVL.

The J gene is TRBJ1-2, the V gene TRBV7-2, with 9 nucleotides matching TRBD1. The CDR3 length is 14 residues. With V trimmed by 5 bases and J by 2 bases, 3 bases remained unmatched. Germline V gene lookup returns CDR1 SGHTA and CDR2 FQGNSA. DNA for the CDR3: TGTGCCAGCAGCGGGGACAGGGTAAACTATGGCTACACCTTC. This sequence encodes CASSGDRVNYGYTF.

Here the CDR3 reads CASSGQGRTEAFF. The CDR3 nucleotides read TGTGCCAGCAGTGGACAGGGTCGTACTGAAGCTTTCTTT. The rearrangement links TRBV2 to TRBJ1-1; 7 bases agree with TRBD1. Per germline, CDR1 SNHLY and CDR2 FYNNEI. Trimming at V came to 4 bases and at J to 5 bases, leaving 4 bases not matched to a gene. The CDR3 contains 13 residues. Variable domain in full (rest from reference TRBV2 and TRBJ1-1): EPEVTQTPSHQVTQMGQEVILRCVPISNHLYFYWYRQILGQKVEFLVSFYNNEISEKSEIFDDQFSVERPDGSNFTLKIRSTKLEDSAMYFCASSGQGRTEAFFGQGTRLTVV.

The rearrangement uses TRBV24-1 and TRBJ2-2, with TRBD1 identical over 8 bases. Trimming took 6 bases from V and 7 from J; bases not matched to a gene: 12. The CDR3 loop spans 16 amino acids. The V gene's germline CDR1 is KGHDR and CDR2 SFDVKD. CDR3 DNA: TGTGCCACCAGTTCAGGACAGGGAGTTGGTAACGGGGAGCTGTTTTTT. It translates to CATSSGQGVGNGELFF.

This clone was seen a handful of times. The chain couples TRBV19 to TRBJ2-2, with 8 bases matching TRBD1. The CDR3 is made up of 16 amino acids. Per germline, CDR1 LNHDA and CDR2 SQIVND (reference sequence). Trimming took 3 bases from V and 6 from J; bases not matched to a gene: 9. The CDR3 loop reads CASSIGAGGLAGELFF. CDR3 DNA sequence: TGTGCCAGTAGTATTGGGGCAGGGGGCTTGGCCGGGGAGCTGTTTTTT.

The rearrangement joins TRBV2 to TRBJ2-5; D possibly corresponds to TRBD1 (5 bases). The CDR3 sequence is 13 residues long. Germline values: CDR1 SNHLY, CDR2 FYNNEI. V was shortened by 5 bases and J by 5 bases, with 12 bases between the two germline ends. CDR3 nucleotides: TGTGCCAGCAGTACAGACAGTGGGGAGACCCAGTACTTC. Translating gives CASSTDSGETQYF.

V usage is TRBV27 and J usage is TRBJ1-3; D unclear. The V end lost 2 bases, the J end lost 0 bases, and 8 bases lay between the germline ends. The CDR3 spans 15 residues. Per germline, CDR1 MNHEY and CDR2 SMNVEV (reference sequence). CDR3 coding DNA: TGTGCCAGCAGTTTAACTCACAACTCTGGAAACACCATATATTTT. Translating it yields CASSLTHNSGNTIYF.

The genes are TRBV5-4 and TRBJ1-1; weak D call: TRBD1 (6 bases). This CDR3 region has 16 residues. Germline CDR1 is SGHNT and CDR2 is YYREEE (reference sequence). Between the trimmed V and J ends, which lost 7 bases and 5 bases, there was a span of 24 bases. The CDR3 DNA follows: TGTGCCAGCGGCACTGCACCCGGGGGCTCTTGGACTGAAGCTTTCTTT. It is translated as CASGTAPGGSWTEAFF.

This clone occurred once. V gene TRBV5-6 combines with J gene TRBJ1-6; the D gene is possibly TRBD1 (5 bases). The germline CDR1 and CDR2 sequences are SGHDT and YYEEEE. CDR3 length: 14 residues. V was clipped by 0 bases and J by 6 bases, with 7 bases between them. The CDR3 protein is CASSLGQPNSPLHF. The CDR3 nucleotides are TGTGCCAGCAGCTTGGGACAGCCTAATTCACCCCTCCACTTT.

The chain links TRBV7-2 to TRBJ2-2; D not certain. The V end was cut by 8 bases, the J end by 4 bases, with 14 bases between. This CDR3 comprises 14 residues. Looked up from germline, CDR1 is SGHTA and CDR2 is FQGNSA. CDR3 protein: CASSLVRPTGELFF. The CDR3 DNA reads as TGTGCCAGCTCCCTGGTCCGACCCACCGGGGAGCTGTTTTTT.

This chain uses TRBV28 with TRBJ2-2; D is ambiguous. The length of the CDR3 is 13 residues. V was trimmed by 8 bases and J by 5 bases, leaving 12 bases between them. Germline values: CDR1 MDHEN, CDR2 SYDVKM. The CDR3 spells CASSPVRTGELFF. CDR3 nucleotides: TGTGCCAGCTCCCCAGTAAGGACCGGGGAGCTGTTTTTT.

This clone was found once. The rearrangement joins TRBV11-3 to TRBJ2-7; D is perhaps TRBD1 (7 bases). This CDR3 region has 14 residues. The V end was cut by 5 bases, the J end by 2 bases, with 13 bases between. Germline V lookup: CDR1 SGHNT, CDR2 YENEEA. The CDR3 loop is CASSPEGTAYEQYF. CDR3 sequence (DNA): TGTGCCAGCAGCCCGGAGGGGACAGCCTACGAGCAGTACTTC.

Points on this clone: Additional DNA sequences in this sample encode the identical CDR3. The chain uses TRBV5-1 and TRBJ2-1; 8 nucleotides agree with TRBD2. The CDR3 has 14 residues. After removal of 1 base from V and 4 bases from J, the junction contained 1 base not matched to a gene. The germline gives CDR1 SGHRS, CDR2 YFSETQ. CDR3 bases: TGCGCCAGCAGCTTGTTAGCGGGGTACAATGAGCAGTTCTTC. Translating gives CASSLLAGYNEQFF.

The V gene is TRBV28, the J gene TRBJ1-4; TRBD1 might be the D (6 bases). Between the trimmed V and J ends, which lost 6 bases and 10 bases, there was a span of 27 bases. Germline V gives CDR1 MDHEN, CDR2 SYDVKM. This CDR3 is 17 amino acids long. Here the CDR3 DNA reads TGTGCCAGCAGACAAAACAAGGGCGGAGACAGGATCGGAAAACTGTTTTTT. Encoded protein: CASRQNKGGDRIGKLFF.

This sequence joins TRBV10-1 and TRBJ2-7; TRBD2 matches at 14 bases. Germline trimming cut 6 bases from V and 1 base from J; bases unmatched to any gene: 8. The CDR3 sequence is 17 residues long. Looked up from germline, CDR1 is WNHNN and CDR2 is SYGVQD (reference sequence). In DNA form, the CDR3 reads TGCGCCAGCAGCCTCAAAGGACTAGCGGGGGGATCCTACGAGCAGTACTTC. Protein: CASSLKGLAGGSYEQYF.

This clone has only a few counts. The rearrangement links TRBV19 to TRBJ1-5; 11 nucleotides agree with TRBD1. Unmatched junction bases numbered 10, after V lost 6 bases and J lost 3 bases. This CDR3 has 17 residues. The V gene's germline CDR1 is LNHDA and CDR2 SQIVND (reference sequence). For the CDR3, the DNA is TGTGCCAGTAGAAGGACAGGGGGCGCTTGGGACAATCAGCCCCAGCATTTT. Its translation is CASRRTGGAWDNQPQHF.

The CDR3 region is CATSDNGQANTGELFF. DNA for the CDR3: TGTGCCACCAGTGATAACGGACAGGCTAACACCGGGGAGCTGTTTTTT. V usage is TRBV24-1 and J usage is TRBJ2-2; 7 bases agree with TRBD1. Trimming removed 3 bases from V and 2 bases from J; junction bases left unmatched: 5. The length of the CDR3 is 16 residues. CDR1 and CDR2 (germline): KGHDR, SFDVKD.

V and J are TRBV19 and TRBJ1-1; D unresolved. V lost 1 base and J lost 3, with 9 bases in between. The germline V gene encodes CDR1 LNHDA and CDR2 SQIVND (reference sequence). CDR3 length: 14 amino acids. CDR3 DNA: TGTGCCAGTAGTATAGGGGGAGGGCACACTGAAGCTTTCTTT. It specifies CASSIGGGHTEAFF.

V and J are TRBV12-5 and TRBJ1-1, with D possibly TRBD1 on 6 matching bases. Germline loops: CDR1 LGHNT, CDR2 FRNRAP. This CDR3 is built from 16 residues. Trimming pared 0 bases from V and 4 bases from J, leaving 15 bases between. CDR3 loop: CASGLVTEGGSTEAFF. In nucleotides, the CDR3 is TGTGCTAGTGGTTTGGTGACCGAAGGGGGGAGCACTGAAGCTTTCTTT.

The J gene is TRBJ2-5, the V gene TRBV23-1; 11 positions agree with TRBD2. TRBV23-1 falls under the ORF class, with uncertain function. After removal of 3 bases from V and 5 bases from J, the junction contained 14 bases not matched to a gene. CDR3 length: 18 amino acids. The CDR3 here is CASSHRTSGGLTFETQYF. Here the CDR3 DNA reads TGCGCCAGCAGTCATCGAACTAGCGGGGGCCTCACTTTCGAGACCCAGTACTTC.

V and J are TRBV7-2 and TRBJ1-2, with D possibly being TRBD1 (5 bases). With 1 base removed from V and 7 bases from J, the gap between germline ends came to 16 bases. This CDR3 comprises 15 residues. Germline V lookup: CDR1 SGHTA, CDR2 FQGNSA. The CDR3 region is CASSLGDPGRSGYTF. The CDR3 nucleotides read TGTGCCAGCAGCTTAGGGGACCCGGGGAGGTCTGGCTACACCTTC. The variable domain in full, completed from reference TRBV7-2 and TRBJ1-2, reads GAGVSQSPSNKVTEKGKDVELRCDPISGHTALYWYRQSLGQGLEFLIYFQGNSAPDKSGLPSDRFSAERTGGSVSTLTIQRTQQEDSAVYLCASSLGDPGRSGYTFGSGTRLTVV.

As regards this clone: The identical CDR3 is also encoded by other nucleotide sequences in the sample. This chain joins TRBV29-1 and TRBJ1-1, with D possibly TRBD1 on 5 matching bases. V was cut by 7 bases and J by 4 bases, with 16 bases left in between. There are 13 residues in the CDR3. Germline V gene sequence: CDR1 SQVTM, CDR2 ANQGSEA. The CDR3 bases are TGCAGCGCCCATGGGGGGGGAGGCACTGAAGCTTTCTTT. Translating it yields CSAHGGGGTEAFF.